This T cell receptor (beta chain) was retrieved from a study of T cell changes during pregnancy in multiple sclerosis. This CDR3 comprises 14 residues. The trim removed 6 bases at V and 8 bases at J, leaving 9 bases unmatched. Germline CDR1 reads MGHDK; CDR2 reads SYGVNS. Sequencing used immunoSEQ multiplex PCR; TCRdb keeps in-frame clones, though not all of them. Among 35,000 to 55,000 clones listed, around 92% were seen once. The sample consisted of peripheral blood, taken in the third trimester of pregnancy. This sequence joins TRBV25-1 and TRBJ1-4, with 7 bases lining up with TRBD1. This sequence was found in a female donor with multiple sclerosis, enrolled in a pregnancy study. The CDR3 DNA is TGTGCCAGCAGGGAGGGGGCGCTAAAAGAAAAACTGTTTTTT. This translates into CASREGALKEKLFF.